These 7 T cell receptor beta chains were all obtained from the same sample, sequenced in a study of OX40 agonist ivuxolimab in advanced cancers. Repertoires were generated with immunoSEQ multiplex PCR, while TCRdb's copy carries only in-frame clones and drops some. The sample includes tens of thousands of clones, 90% to 95% of them seen just once. The sample here was CD4+ or CD8+ T cells sorted from blood, taken in a trial of the OX40 agonist ivuxolimab. These receptors were taken from an adult with an advanced solid tumor such as melanoma, head and neck, liver or kidney cancer.

The genes are TRBV5-1 and TRBJ1-2; the match to TRBD1 covers 10 bases. The CDR3 extends over 15 amino acids. Trimming at V came to 3 bases and at J to 5 bases, leaving 7 bases not matched to a gene. Germline CDR1 is SGHRS and CDR2 is YFSETQ. CDR3 coding DNA: TGCGCCAGCAGCTCCGGGACAGGGGAGAGATATGGCTACACCTTC. Translated: CASSSGTGERYGYTF.

The J gene is TRBJ1-5, the V gene TRBV30; D ambiguous. CDR1 is GTSNPN and CDR2 is SVGIG in the germline V gene (reference sequence). The CDR3 runs 14 residues. V lost 0 bases and J 6 bases, leaving 12 bases between the germline ends. CDR3 region: CAWSVGGSGQPQHF. The CDR3 region has the DNA TGTGCCTGGAGTGTAGGAGGGTCAGGTCAGCCCCAGCATTTT.

This chain links TRBV14 with TRBJ1-2; the D gene is possibly TRBD1 (6 bases). The V end was cut by 3 bases, the J end by 4 bases, with 6 bases between. The CDR3 runs to 12 residues. The germline CDR1 and CDR2 sequences are SGHDN and FVKESK. The CDR3: CASSQTGYGYTF. The CDR3 DNA follows: TGTGCCAGCAGCCAGACAGGCTATGGCTACACCTTC.

The chain has TRBV18 and TRBJ2-3; TRBD2 aligns across 11 bases. Germline loops: CDR1 KGHSH, CDR2 LQKENI. The V and J ends lost 1 base and 6 bases, in that order; junction bases with no gene match: 3. The CDR3 contains 15 residues. The CDR3 DNA reads as TGTGCCAGCTCACCACTAGCGGGGGGGCCGGATACGCAGTATTTT. Translation gives CASSPLAGGPDTQYF.

The CDR3 region is CASSGSNTGELFF. The CDR3 DNA sequence: TGTGCCAGCAGTGGCTCGAACACCGGGGAGCTGTTTTTT. The chain combines TRBV25-1 with TRBJ2-2; no reliable D call. Trimming removed 4 bases at V and 0 bases at J, with 3 bases between. The CDR3 covers 13 residues. Per germline, CDR1 MGHDK and CDR2 SYGVNS.

The V call is TRBV5-1, the J call TRBJ2-5; 7 bases are a match to TRBD1. J lost 0 bases, V lost 4 bases, and 3 bases had no gene match. This CDR3 has 14 residues. The germline V gene encodes CDR1 SGHRS and CDR2 YFSETQ. For the CDR3, the DNA is TGCGCCAGCAGCCGGGGACAGTACCAAGAGACCCAGTACTTC. It encodes CASSRGQYQETQYF.

The chain joins TRBV5-6 to TRBJ2-7; possibly TRBD1 for D (6 bases). V dropped 4 bases and J dropped 4 bases, with 21 bases sitting between them. Germline CDR1 and CDR2: SGHDT and YYEEEE. This CDR3 has 16 residues. Here the CDR3 DNA reads TGTGCCAGCAGCGCCCGACAGGCCCCGGGATTTTACGAGCAGTACTTC. Protein sequence: CASSARQAPGFYEQYF.